A single sample is the source of the 30 T cell receptor beta chains below, sequenced in a study of control samples from healthy donors and cancer patients. TCRdb's table, derived via immunoSEQ multiplex PCR, lists solely in-frame clones and lacks some. The sample lists more than 140,000 clones; roughly nine tenths were seen once. The specimen was blood. These receptors were taken from a man aged 18 to 29 in good health.

This chain links TRBV5-1 with TRBJ2-7, with 7 bases lining up with TRBD1. The CDR3 runs 14 residues. V lost 4 bases to trimming and J lost 0 bases; unmatched junction nucleotides: 4. Germline V gene sequence: CDR1 SGHRS, CDR2 YFSETQ. The CDR3 DNA sequence: TGCGCCAGCAGCCCACGACAGGGCTCCTACGAGCAGTACTTC. Translation gives CASSPRQGSYEQYF.

V and J are TRBV11-2 and TRBJ1-1; a weak D match, TRBD1 (5 bases). CDR3 length: 16 amino acids. Trimming took off 3 bases at V and 3 bases at J, with 17 bases between the two ends. Germline V gives CDR1 SGHAT, CDR2 FQNNGV. The CDR3 nucleotides are TGTGCCAGCAGCTTTCCGTGGGGCGTTAGGGACACTGAAGCTTTCTTT. Translation: CASSFPWGVRDTEAFF. Complete variable domain (other parts from reference TRBV11-2 and TRBJ1-1): EAGVAQSPRYKIIEKRQSVAFWCNPISGHATLYWYQQILGQGPKLLIQFQNNGVVDDSQLPKDRFSAERLKGVDSTLKIQPAKLEDSAVYLCASSFPWGVRDTEAFFGQGTRLTVV.

J is TRBJ1-4 and V is TRBV2, with 7 bases identical to TRBD1. This CDR3 spans 14 amino acids. J lost 3 bases, V lost 6 bases, and 4 bases had no gene match. Germline lookup yields CDR1 SNHLY and CDR2 FYNNEI. The CDR3 region has the DNA TGTGCCAGCAGAGGCGGGACAGCTAATGAAAAACTGTTTTTT. This sequence encodes CASRGGTANEKLFF.

This chain connects TRBV4-1 to TRBJ2-7, with D tentatively TRBD1 or TRBD2 (5 bases each). Trimming cost V 7 bases and J 3 bases, with 13 bases left between them. CDR1 and CDR2 from the germline V gene are MGHRA and YSYEKL. The CDR3 loop spans 13 amino acids. CDR3 amino acids: CASKGDGRYEQYF. DNA for the CDR3: TGCGCCAGCAAAGGGGACGGGCGCTACGAGCAGTACTTC.

The table lists this clone with a count of one. The chain employs TRBV5-4 and TRBJ2-5; D remains ambiguous. Germline CDR1 and CDR2: SGHNT and YYREEE (reference sequence). The germline V and J ends were trimmed by 2 bases and 5 bases, with 13 bases remaining between them. The CDR3 covers 14 residues. The CDR3 reads CASSFRSGGETQYF. In nucleotides, the CDR3 is TGTGCCAGCAGCTTTAGATCCGGTGGCGAGACCCAGTACTTC.

The chain links TRBV5-4 to TRBJ2-7; TRBD1 matches at 8 bases. CDR1 and CDR2 (germline): SGHNT, YYREEE (reference sequence). The CDR3 is made up of 13 amino acids. V gave up 3 bases and J gave up 4 bases; unmatched junction bases: 3. The CDR3 DNA is TGTGCCAGCAGCTCGGGACAGGTTTACGAGCAGTACTTC. It is translated as CASSSGQVYEQYF.

The chain links TRBV19 to TRBJ2-7; D remains ambiguous. The CDR3 sequence is 13 residues long. V lost 8 bases and J lost 0, with 11 bases in between. Germline-derived CDR1 and CDR2 are LNHDA and SQIVND (reference sequence). CDR3 in amino acids: CASAMGFSYEQYF. CDR3 bases: TGTGCCAGTGCAATGGGTTTCTCCTACGAGCAGTACTTC. Supplemented by reference TRBV19 and TRBJ2-7, the full variable domain reads DGGITQSPKYLFRKEGQNVTLSCEQNLNHDAMYWYRQDPGQGLRLIYYSQIVNDFQKGDIAEGYSVSREKKESFPLTVTSAQKNPTAFYLCASAMGFSYEQYFGPGTRLTVT.

The chain has TRBV28 and TRBJ1-1, with D perhaps TRBD1 (6 bases). The ends were cut back, 4 bases at V and 1 base at J, with 13 bases in the middle. The CDR3 is 15 amino acids. Germline V CDR1 and CDR2: MDHEN, SYDVKM. The CDR3 nucleotides are TGTGCCAGCAGTTCCCACAGGGAAAAGAACACTGAAGCTTTCTTT. This codes for CASSSHREKNTEAFF.

The gene calls are TRBV18 and TRBJ2-2; tentatively, D is TRBD2 (6 bases). The CDR3 consists of 14 residues. Trimming removed 3 bases at V and 5 bases at J, with 10 bases between. Germline CDR1 is KGHSH and CDR2 is LQKENI. In nucleotides, the CDR3 is TGTGCCAGCTCACCTGCTGGGGGGACCGGGGAGCTGTTTTTT. Its translation is CASSPAGGTGELFF. The full variable domain, with the rest looked up from reference TRBV18 and TRBJ2-2, is NAGVMQNPRHLVRRRGQEARLRCSPMKGHSHVYWYRQLPEEGLKFMVYLQKENIIDESGMPKERFSAEFPKEGPSILRIQQVVRGDSAAYFCASSPAGGTGELFFGEGSRLTVL.

The chain carries TRBV30 and TRBJ1-2; the match to TRBD1 covers 7 bases. Germline CDR1 is GTSNPN and CDR2 is SVGIG (reference sequence). The CDR3 covers 14 residues. V dropped 5 bases and J dropped 2; count of bases not matched to a gene: 8. In DNA, the CDR3 is TGTGCCTGGGGAGGAGGGACAGCCAACTATGGCTACACCTTC. Encoded protein: CAWGGGTANYGYTF.

The chain combines TRBV12-3 or TRBV12-4 with TRBJ2-3; maybe TRBD1 (6 bases). The V and J ends lost 6 bases and 1 base respectively, with 8 bases between them. This CDR3 is built from 13 residues. The CDR3 loop reads CASRGAGTDTQYF. CDR3 nucleotide sequence: TGTGCCAGCAGGGGGGCCGGCACAGATACGCAGTATTTT.

The rearrangement joins TRBV19 to TRBJ2-7, with 8 bases identical to TRBD1. V lost 1 base to trimming and J lost 3 bases; unmatched junction nucleotides: 8. CDR1 LNHDA and CDR2 SQIVND come from the germline V gene (reference sequence). The CDR3 runs to 16 residues. As DNA, the CDR3 is TGTGCCAGTAGTATAGGGGGGGACAGGAGCTACTACGAGCAGTACTTC. It codes for CASSIGGDRSYYEQYF.

The V and J genes are TRBV21-1 and TRBJ2-3. TRBV21-1 counts as a pseudogene. This CDR3 is built from 14 residues. The CDR3 loop is CASSKALLRGPQYF. In DNA form, the CDR3 reads TGTGCCAGCAGCAAAGCGCTTCTTCGGGGGCCGCAGTATTTT.

This rearrangement joins TRBV7-3 to TRBJ2-7; no reliable D call. Germline assignment: CDR1 SGHTA and CDR2 FQGTGA. The CDR3 has 13 residues. Trimming removed 3 bases at V and 5 bases at J, with 11 bases between. CDR3 sequence reads: CASSLGIWDEQYF. For the CDR3, the DNA is TGTGCCAGCAGCTTGGGGATCTGGGACGAGCAGTACTTC. Using reference TRBV7-3 and TRBJ2-7 for the parts outside the CDR3, the full variable domain is GAGVSQTPSNKVTEKGKYVELRCDPISGHTALYWYRQSLGQGPEFLIYFQGTGAADDSGLPNDRFFAVRPEGSVSTLKIQRTERGDSAVYLCASSLGIWDEQYFGPGTRLTVT.

This rearrangement joins TRBV9 to TRBJ2-5; D not certain. The V and J ends lost 4 bases and 3 bases respectively, with 13 bases between them. CDR1 is SGDLS and CDR2 is YYNGEE in the germline V gene. The CDR3 runs to 14 residues. CDR3 amino acids: CASSLRPVKETQYF. DNA of the CDR3: TGTGCCAGCAGCTTACGACCCGTAAAAGAGACCCAGTACTTC.

This chain links TRBV19 with TRBJ2-7; possible D gene TRBD2, 5 bases. There are 15 residues in the CDR3. Germline V CDR1 and CDR2: LNHDA, SQIVND (reference sequence). V was pared by 2 bases and J by 2 bases, with 13 bases between. The CDR3 spells CASSIKRGNPYEQYF. In DNA, the CDR3 is TGTGCCAGTAGTATAAAGCGAGGGAACCCCTACGAGCAGTACTTC.

CDR3 in amino acids: CASSPGGYSYNEQFF. Here the CDR3 DNA reads TGTGCCAGCTCACCAGGGGGCTACTCCTACAATGAGCAGTTCTTC. The rearrangement joins TRBV18 to TRBJ2-1; D might be TRBD1 (6 bases). Deletions cut 2 bases from V and 0 bases from J, with 8 bases between. CDR3 length: 15 residues. Germline lookup yields CDR1 KGHSH and CDR2 LQKENI.

V gene TRBV18 combines with J gene TRBJ2-3, with 14 bases fitting TRBD2. This CDR3 spans 18 amino acids. V lost 5 bases and J lost 4; bases outside the gene matches: 11. CDR1 is KGHSH and CDR2 is LQKENI in the germline V gene. This CDR3 reads CASSKGLAGERSPDTQYF. CDR3 nucleotide sequence: TGTGCCAGCTCAAAGGGACTAGCGGGGGAAAGGTCCCCAGATACGCAGTATTTT.

This chain uses TRBV6-1 with TRBJ1-2; no clear D. Germline V CDR1 and CDR2: MNHNS, SASEGT. This CDR3 contains 14 residues. V was shortened by 2 bases and J by 4 bases, with 11 bases between the two germline ends. CDR3 in amino acids: CASSEFQSFYGYTF. The CDR3 bases are TGTGCCAGCAGTGAATTTCAGTCCTTCTATGGCTACACCTTC.

The V gene is TRBV5-5, the J gene TRBJ2-7; 7 nucleotides match TRBD2. This CDR3 is built from 14 residues. V trimming: 2 bases; J trimming: 0 bases; junction bases outside the gene matches: 2. Germline V lookup: CDR1 SGHKS, CDR2 YYEKEE (reference sequence). The CDR3 nucleotides are TGTGCCAGCAGCTTCCGGGACTACTCCTACGAGCAGTACTTC. Amino acids: CASSFRDYSYEQYF.

The chain is built from TRBV6-2 or TRBV6-3 and TRBJ1-1; no clear D gene. Germline loops: CDR1 MNHEY, CDR2 SVGEGT. CDR3 length: 13 residues. V was pared by 1 base and J by 1 base, with 4 bases between. CDR3 in DNA: TGTGCCAGCAGTTACTTCAGGAACACTGAAGCTTTCTTT. Translation gives CASSYFRNTEAFF.

The rearrangement uses TRBV2 and TRBJ1-6; D might be TRBD1 (6 bases). The CDR3 has 15 amino acids. The V and J ends lost 10 bases and 7 bases respectively, with 20 bases between them. Germline CDR1 and CDR2: SNHLY and FYNNEI. The CDR3 DNA reads TGTGCCACCCACGGGGACACAGGGCCCAATTCACCCCTCCACTTT. Its protein product is CATHGDTGPNSPLHF. Full variable domain (remainder filled in from reference TRBV2 and TRBJ1-6): EPEVTQTPSHQVTQMGQEVILRCVPISNHLYFYWYRQILGQKVEFLVSFYNNEISEKSEIFDDQFSVERPDGSNFTLKIRSTKLEDSAMYFCATHGDTGPNSPLHFGNGTRLTVT.

The chain is built from TRBV4-1 and TRBJ1-4; no reliable D call. CDR1 is MGHRA and CDR2 is YSYEKL in the germline V gene. The CDR3 runs 19 residues. V was trimmed by 1 base and J by 7 bases, leaving 25 bases between them. The CDR3 region is CASSQGRGGLREPTEKLFF. CDR3 DNA: TGCGCCAGCAGCCAAGGGAGAGGAGGGCTCCGGGAACCCACTGAAAAACTGTTTTTT.

This clone appeared once. CDR3: CATSTRGLNQPQHF. CDR3 in DNA: TGTGCCACCAGTACCCGGGGCCTCAATCAGCCCCAGCATTTT. This sequence joins TRBV24-1 and TRBJ1-5; weak D call: TRBD1 (5 bases). The germline gives CDR1 KGHDR, CDR2 SFDVKD. Trimming pared 6 bases from V and 3 bases from J, leaving 11 bases between. The CDR3 is 14 residues long.

The CDR3 here is CASSLVGGGPPMQYF. In DNA form, the CDR3 reads TGTGCCAGCAGCTTAGTAGGCGGGGGGCCCCCCATGCAGTACTTC. The rearrangement joins TRBV11-2 to TRBJ2-7, with TRBD2 matching over 8 bases. There are 15 residues in the CDR3. CDR1 and CDR2 from the germline V gene are SGHAT and FQNNGV. V was clipped by 1 base and J by 9 bases; unmatched bases: 11.

The chain combines TRBV6-6 with TRBJ1-5, with D perhaps matching TRBD1 (5 bases). Per the germline V gene, CDR1 is MNHNY and CDR2 is SVGAGI (reference sequence). Trimming left V 6 bases short and J 8 bases short, with 14 bases between. The CDR3 is 13 amino acids. This CDR3 reads CASREGRSEPQHF. Written as DNA, the CDR3 is TGTGCCAGCAGGGAGGGACGGTCGGAGCCCCAGCATTTT.

This chain joins TRBV6-5 and TRBJ2-5; 13 nucleotides line up with TRBD2. The CDR3 runs 16 residues. Germline lookup yields CDR1 MNHEY and CDR2 SVGAGI. J was trimmed by 2 bases and V by 4 bases; bases with no gene match: 4. The CDR3 region is CASSSTSGGGQETQYF. Here the CDR3 DNA reads TGTGCCAGCAGTTCAACTAGCGGGGGGGGTCAAGAGACCCAGTACTTC.

This rearrangement joins TRBV29-1 to TRBJ1-1, with TRBD1 matching 7 bases. J was trimmed by 3 bases and V by 7 bases; bases with no gene match: 8. Per germline, CDR1 SQVTM and CDR2 ANQGSEA. The CDR3 runs 13 residues. The CDR3 DNA follows: TGCAGCGCCACGGGACAGAGGGACACTGAAGCTTTCTTT. It yields the protein CSATGQRDTEAFF.

In DNA, the CDR3 is TGTGCCAGCTCACCAACTAGGATAGCGGGGGGACTTGGCGATGAGCAGTTCTTC. Translation gives CASSPTRIAGGLGDEQFF. The genes are TRBV18 and TRBJ2-1; 10 bases agree with TRBD2. Per germline, CDR1 KGHSH and CDR2 LQKENI. V shed 2 bases, J shed 8 bases, and the junction held 15 bases outside the gene matches. The CDR3 is 18 residues long. Drawing the rest from reference TRBV18 and TRBJ2-1, the complete variable domain is NAGVMQNPRHLVRRRGQEARLRCSPMKGHSHVYWYRQLPEEGLKFMVYLQKENIIDESGMPKERFSAEFPKEGPSILRIQQVVRGDSAAYFCASSPTRIAGGLGDEQFFGPGTRLTVL.

A few counts support this clone. V is TRBV18 and J is TRBJ1-3; perhaps TRBD1 as D (5 bases). The ends were cut back, 2 bases at V and 0 bases at J, with 17 bases in the middle. This CDR3 is built from 18 residues. Germline loops: CDR1 KGHSH, CDR2 LQKENI. The CDR3 DNA reads as TGTGCCAGCTCACCATTCAAACTAGAGGGGTCCTCTGGAAACACCATATATTTT. Protein sequence: CASSPFKLEGSSGNTIYF.